The T cell receptor (beta chain) under discussion was sequenced for a study of shared clonotypes between healthy human individuals. Notes on the study in general: The sampled material consisted only of blood, and tissue repertoires are likely to differ.

CDR1 and CDR2 from the germline V gene are LNHDA and SQIVND (reference sequence). Trimming shortened V by 5 bases and J by 0 bases, and 11 bases separated the two germline ends. The CDR3 length is 15 residues. For this clone: The antigen is undetermined.

The method was immunoSEQ multiplex PCR; TCRdb's version includes in-frame clones alone and lacks a portion of them. This table has some 900,000 clones, more than 75% appearing once. J is TRBJ2-4 and V is TRBV19, with unresolved D. This receptor was taken from a man aged 18 to 29 in good health. The specimen was memory CD4+ T cells sorted from blood. Described subset: CD45RA-negative fraction. CDR3 protein: CASSGGSVAKNIQYF. CDR3 in DNA: TGTGCCAGTAGTGGCGGAAGTGTAGCCAAAAACATTCAGTACTTC.